The 7 T cell receptor beta chains given below trace back to one sample, sequenced in a study of tumor and adjacent non-tumor tissue in lung cancer. RNA was extracted from bulk tissue without any cell sorting. Three rounds of nested PCR, following a modified ARM-PCR protocol, produced the TCRbeta library. Each CDR3 protein gets one entry after TCRdb re-called the multiplex PCR reads with MiXCR. The sample carries around 210,000 distinct CDR3 sequences, 60% to 85% recorded once. Specimen: lung tumor tissue. All receptors come from a man in his sixties with non-small cell lung cancer.

This clonotype has only one observation. An end of the junction does not agree with germline; a read error may underlie this. The chain has TRBV6-2 or TRBV6-3 and TRBJ2-7; TRBD2 matches at 7 bases. The CDR3 covers 14 residues. Germline CDR1 is MNHEY and CDR2 is SVGEGT. DNA of the CDR3: TGTGTCAGCAGTTTCGGACTAGAACATAACGAGCAGTACTTC. Its protein is CVSSFGLEHNEQYF.

In the case of this clonotype: This may be a read error: a much more frequent sequence differs by one nucleotide. The chain is built from TRBV29-1 and TRBJ2-7; 10 nucleotides match TRBD1. The CDR3 length is 14 residues. CDR1 and CDR2 (germline): SQVTM, ANQGSEA. In DNA, the CDR3 is TGCGGCGTAGCCGGGACAGGGGTATCGGTCGAGCAGTACTTC. Protein sequence: CGVAGTGVSVEQYF.

Details on this clonotype: No conserved phenylalanine or tryptophan is present at the end of the CDR3, so a read error is the likely explanation. The limits of the CDR3 on the DNA are not certain, so only TCRdb's listed CDR3 is given. The V call is TRBV11-2, the J call TRBJ1-6; TRBD1 reflects the table's D call only, with no check against the DNA. The germline CDR1 and CDR2 sequences are SGHAT and FQNNGV. The CDR3 has 14 amino acids, counting both end residues. This CDR3 reads CASSQTGGSSPFHL.

On this clonotype itself: A much larger clone sits a single nucleotide away, making a read error possible. CDR3 coding DNA: TGCGCCAGCAGTGGGATGGGAAGGAGTCGGCCAGGGACCCAGTACTTC. Amino acid sequence: CASSGMGRSRPGTQYF. The chain links TRBV10-2 to TRBJ2-5; D call uncertain. The CDR3 loop spans 16 amino acids. Germline CDR1 and CDR2: WSHSY and SAAADI. Between the trimmed V and J ends, which lost 4 bases and 7 bases, there was a span of 22 bases.

Regarding this clonotype: One end of the junction is discordant with germline, which a read error may explain. V is TRBV11-3 and J is TRBJ2-1; a possible D gene is TRBD2 (6 bases). Per the germline V gene, CDR1 is SGHNT and CDR2 is YENEEA. The CDR3 is 15 amino acids. The CDR3 DNA sequence: TGTACCAGCAGCTTAGGCGGGGTGACTTACAATGAGCGGTTCTTC. It encodes CTSSLGGVTYNERFF. The full variable domain, with the rest looked up from reference TRBV11-3 and TRBJ2-1, is EAGVVQSPRYKIIEKKQPVAFWCNPISGHNTLYWYLQNLGQGPELLIRYENEEAVDDSQLPKDRFSAERLKGVDSTLKIQPAELGDSAVYLCTSSLGGVTYNERFFGPGTRLTVL.

Details on this clonotype: Possible read error: a much larger clone is one base away. CDR3 protein: CASSLRGPRYF. For the CDR3, the DNA is TGTGCCAGCAGCTTAAGGGGACCCCGGTACTTC. The chain carries TRBV13 and TRBJ2-5, with D perhaps TRBD1 or TRBD2 (5 bases each). Trimming took 2 bases from V and 13 from J, leaving 11 bases between them. Germline lookup yields CDR1 PRHDT and CDR2 FYEKMQ (reference sequence). The CDR3 loop spans 11 amino acids. The full variable domain, in which reference TRBV13 and TRBJ2-5 provide the parts outside the CDR3, is AAGVIQSPRHLIKEKRETATLKCYPIPRHDTVYWYQQGPGQDPQFLISFYEKMQSDKGSIPDRFSAQQFSDYHSELNMSSLELGDSALYFCASSLRGPRYFGPGTRLLVL.

This clonotype showed up just once. No conserved phenylalanine or tryptophan ends this CDR3, so it is likely a read error. V gene TRBV11-1 combines with J gene TRBJ2-1; possible D gene TRBD2, 6 bases. Germline lookup yields CDR1 SGHAT and CDR2 FQDESV (reference sequence). V dropped 2 bases and J dropped 7 bases, with 21 bases sitting between them. This CDR3 region has 17 residues. The CDR3 protein is CASSLSRLVGGKNEQFL. CDR3 sequence (DNA): TGTGCCAGCAGCTTATCTCGGCTAGTGGGAGGCAAGAATGAGCAGTTCTTA.